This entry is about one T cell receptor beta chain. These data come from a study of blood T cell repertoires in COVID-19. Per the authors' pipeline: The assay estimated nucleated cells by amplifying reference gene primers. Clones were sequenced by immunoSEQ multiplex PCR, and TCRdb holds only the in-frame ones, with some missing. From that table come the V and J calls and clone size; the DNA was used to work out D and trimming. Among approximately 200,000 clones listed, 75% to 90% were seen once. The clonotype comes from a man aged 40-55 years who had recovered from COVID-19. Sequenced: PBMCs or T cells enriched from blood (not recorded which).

In DNA form, the CDR3 reads TGTGCCAGCAGTGAAACTGGGGGCAATTCACCCCTCCACTTT. It yields the protein CASSETGGNSPLHF. V and J are TRBV2 and TRBJ1-6; possibly TRBD1 for D (6 bases). Germline values: CDR1 SNHLY, CDR2 FYNNEI. CDR3 length equals 14 residues. V was clipped by 2 bases and J by 7 bases, with 9 bases between them.